This T cell receptor beta chain was retrieved from a study of cytomegalovirus exposure and HLA in healthy donors. General study findings and limits: By a later analysis, the bulk of CMV-associated TCR beta chains appeared HLA-restricted. There was a cluster of highly shared sequence variants that was likely a sequencing artifact. In an earlier analysis, about 87% or about 30%: the productive usage of most TCR beta V segments.

With regard to this clone: Antigen: not known.

V was cut by 3 bases and J by 1 base, with 19 bases left in between. The CDR3 extends over 17 amino acids. Germline CDR1 and CDR2: SGHNT and YENEEA. With 60 Vbeta and 13 Jbeta primers, the PCR was carried out. Profiled with immunoSEQ multiplex PCR; TCRdb holds only in-frame clones, not every one. The table lists under 250,000 clones, with 0.95% to 1.3% in the top ten. The source material was PBMCs. V gene TRBV11-3 combines with J gene TRBJ2-7; maybe TRBD1 (6 bases). This sequence was found in a girl aged 2-10 years in good health and CMV-seropositive. The CDR3 DNA reads as TGTGCCAGCAGCTTTGGCAGGGGTAGGATCCTGTCCTACGAGCAGTACTTC. Translation gives CASSFGRGRILSYEQYF.